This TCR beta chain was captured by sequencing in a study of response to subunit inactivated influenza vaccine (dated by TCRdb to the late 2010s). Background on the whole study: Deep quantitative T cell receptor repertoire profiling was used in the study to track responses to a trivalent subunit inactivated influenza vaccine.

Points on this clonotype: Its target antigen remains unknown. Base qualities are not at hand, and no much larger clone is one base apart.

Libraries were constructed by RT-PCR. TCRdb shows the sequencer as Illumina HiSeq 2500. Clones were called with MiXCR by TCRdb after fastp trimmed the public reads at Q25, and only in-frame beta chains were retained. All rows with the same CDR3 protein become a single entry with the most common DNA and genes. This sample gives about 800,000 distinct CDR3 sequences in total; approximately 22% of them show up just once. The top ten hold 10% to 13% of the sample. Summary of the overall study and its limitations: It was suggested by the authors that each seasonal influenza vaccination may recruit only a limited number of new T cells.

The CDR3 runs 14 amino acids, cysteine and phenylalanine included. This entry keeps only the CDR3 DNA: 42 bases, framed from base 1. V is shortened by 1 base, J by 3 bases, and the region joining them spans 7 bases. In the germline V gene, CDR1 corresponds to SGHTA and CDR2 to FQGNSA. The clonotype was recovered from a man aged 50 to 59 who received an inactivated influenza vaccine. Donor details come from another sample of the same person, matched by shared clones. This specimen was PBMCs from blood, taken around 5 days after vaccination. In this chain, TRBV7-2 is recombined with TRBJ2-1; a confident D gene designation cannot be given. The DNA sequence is TGTGCCAGCAGCTTAGATTCATACTACAATGAGCAGTTCTTC. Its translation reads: CASSLDSYYNEQFF.